The present TCR beta chain was sequenced within a study of T cell responses to AZD1222 COVID-19 vaccine (dated by TCRdb to 2020 to 2023). Broadly, across the study: Because spike-specific TCR depth and breadth did not differ between the two schedules, AZD1222 recipients who got a second dose at roughly 4 weeks were pooled with those who got a second dose at roughly 12 weeks. TCR sequencing was performed for 230 to 250 trial participants, of whom around 200 were given two doses of AZD1222 and around 25 were given two doses of MenACWY control vaccine. Enrollment into the trials was organized by age into subgroups of 18-55, 56-69 and 70-plus years, and those subgroups contained about 160, 30 and 59 TCR-sequenced participants, respectively. Overall results and qualifications from the work: The 56-69-year group was small, and its depth increase did not reach significance, likely because of low power. Most participants were white British and females outnumbered males, and the authors suggested that clonal diversity may have been underestimated. CD4 TCRs associated with the vaccine covered the entire spike protein, and the dominant responses were in regions 160-218 and 743-854. Because no day 14 peak-response samples were available, the repertoires could be characterized only after the peak T cell response. Nearly half of unique spike-specific TCRs reportedly recognized epitopes outside regions mutated in the B.1.351 and B.1.1.7 variants. Only a handful of AZD1222 recipients were SARS-CoV-2 seropositive at baseline, limiting conclusions about previously exposed vaccinees. After two AZD1222 doses, both the breadth and the depth of spike-specific TCRs were significantly higher than at day 0 and than in MenACWY recipients.

The time point label, read with the paper, signifies: baseline before first vaccination. Vaccinee samples were obtained from the UK trials COV001 and COV002, which included a single-blind randomized controlled phase 2/3 trial of AZD1222 (ChAdOx1 nCoV-19) in healthy adults. For TCRbeta chain sequencing, PBMC samples were collected from trial participants at day 0 and at day 28 after the second dose. Between the V and J ends, shortened by 0 bases and 4 bases respectively, the junction contains 9 bases. Inclusive of the bounding cysteine and phenylalanine, the CDR3 is 14 residues long. Only CDR3 DNA remains: 42 bases, in frame from the first base. CDR1 is given as LGHDT and CDR2 as YNNKEL, both from the germline V gene (reference sequence). With regard to this clone: Which antigen it targets is not known. No base qualities exist here, and no much larger clone lies one base off it.

The CDR3 regions of human TCRbeta chains were analyzed by immunosequencing. The authors' analysis ran thus. TCRs in the repertoires were compared against a reference library of SARS-CoV-2-specific TCRs that had been generated with the MIRA antigen-specificity platform. Breadth meant the fraction of unique TCRs that were SARS-CoV-2-associated, whereas depth meant the fraction of total T cells that were SARS-CoV-2-associated. Using the MIRA data, each spike-specific TCR was mapped to the spike region that the TCR reacts to and placed in a CD4 or CD8 class. Log10-transformed breadth and depth values were compared by one-way ANOVA with Sidak's multiple comparisons tests. TCRdb's version of the immuneACCESS table is confined to in-frame rearrangements and falls short of the full clone set. An unresolved V gene accounts for under half of the shortfall where checked; the remainder is of unknown origin. V and J calls and clone size are those listed in that table; D and trimming were worked out from the DNA. This sample comprises 140,000 to 150,000 clones, approximately 85% of them detected only once. The ten top clones hold about 8% of the sample.

Recombination connected TRBV3-1 (or the pseudogene TRBV3-2) to TRBJ1-1; too little of a D gene remains to name it. The source material was peripheral blood, sampled on day 0 of AZD1222 vaccination. This receptor was identified in an adult in good health. The CDR3 protein sequence reads: CASSQEGESTEAFF. Read as DNA, the sequence is TGTGCCAGCAGCCAAGAGGGTGAGAGCACTGAAGCTTTCTTT.